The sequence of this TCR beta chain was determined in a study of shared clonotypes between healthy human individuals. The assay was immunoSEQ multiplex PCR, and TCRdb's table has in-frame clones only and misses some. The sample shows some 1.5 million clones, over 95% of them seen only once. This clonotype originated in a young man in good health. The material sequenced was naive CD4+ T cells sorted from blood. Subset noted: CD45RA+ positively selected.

The chain's CDR3 is CASSYVGSRETQYF. In DNA, the CDR3 is TGTGCCAGCAGTTACGTAGGGTCCAGGGAGACCCAGTACTTC. The genes are TRBV27 and TRBJ2-5; no reliable D call. V was shortened by 4 bases and J by 5 bases, with 14 bases between the two germline ends. Per germline, CDR1 MNHEY and CDR2 SMNVEV (reference sequence). The CDR3 sequence is 14 residues long.